Listed below are T cell receptor beta chains from one sample, sequenced in a study of T cells in Graves' hyperthyroidism and ophthalmopathy. TCRdb ran MiXCR on the multiplex PCR reads and lists one entry per CDR3 protein. The sample shows a few hundred thousand distinct CDR3 sequences, approximately 44% of them seen only once. The material sequenced was peripheral blood or thyroid tissue (not recorded which). The receptor source for this set is a woman under 30 with Graves' hyperthyroidism. Both conserved end residues are part of each CDR3. D genes are given only for firm matches. Clone size is shown for a subset of rows, as once, few, many or a class of expanded clone.

-	TRBJ1-5	many	TRBV6-1	CASSKQENQPQHF	TGTGCCAGCAGCAAACAGGAAAATCAGCCCCAGCATTTT
-	TRBJ1-2	-	TRBV2	CASGRDFNYGYTF	TGTGCCAGCGGCCGGGACTTTAACTATGGCTACACCTTC
TRBD2	TRBJ2-2	many	TRBV7-2	CASSLGTSGSAGELFF	TGTGCCAGCAGCTTAGGGACTAGCGGTTCGGCCGGGGAGCTGTTTTTT
-	TRBJ2-7	few	TRBV20-1	CSAIRGPPYEQYF	TGCAGTGCTATCAGGGGCCCCCCTTACGAGCAGTACTTC
TRBD1	TRBJ1-2	many	TRBV5-8	CASSLVGAGGANYGYTF	TGTGCCAGCAGCTTGGTGGGAGCAGGGGGAGCTAACTATGGCTACACCTTC
TRBD2	TRBJ2-7	-	TRBV15	CATSRDLREGSYEQYF	TGTGCCACCAGCAGAGATCTTCGGGAGGGGTCCTACGAGCAGTACTTC
-	TRBJ2-2	-	TRBV5-1	CASRRGGGPNTGELFF	TGCGCCAGCAGAAGGGGGGGGGGACCGAACACCGGGGAGCTGTTTTTT
-	TRBJ2-4	-	TRBV7-9	CASSLGDLDGIQYF	TGTGCCAGCAGCTTAGGAGATCTAGATGGCATTCAGTACTTC
-	TRBJ1-4	many	TRBV6-5	CASSYSRADGEKLFF	TGTGCCAGCAGTTACTCTCGAGCGGATGGAGAAAAACTGTTTTTT
-	TRBJ1-5	-	TRBV19	CASSTPWDAGQPQHF	TGTGCCAGTAGTACACCTTGGGACGCGGGTCAGCCCCAGCATTTT
-	TRBJ1-4	-	TRBV7-9	CASSKPGGVAEKLFF	TGTGCCAGCAGCAAACCGGGAGGCGTAGCTGAAAAACTGTTTTTT
TRBD2	TRBJ2-5	many	TRBV7-2	CASNRLAGGETQYF	TGTGCCAGCAACCGACTAGCGGGAGGAGAGACCCAGTACTTC
TRBD2	TRBJ2-2	many	TRBV19	CASGLAGLRRELFF	TGTGCCAGTGGACTAGCGGGCCTCCGCAGGGAGCTGTTTTTT
TRBD2	TRBJ2-5	-	TRBV10-3	CAISGEREGRGETQYF	TGTGCCATCAGTGGCGAGCGGGAGGGCCGAGGGGAGACCCAGTACTTC
TRBD2	TRBJ2-3	-	TRBV5-1	CASSLVSGSDTQYF	TGCGCCAGCAGCTTGGTTAGCGGGAGCGATACGCAGTATTTT
-	TRBJ2-7	many	TRBV6-5	CASGPAAADYEQYF	TGTGCCAGCGGGCCGGCGGCGGCCGATTACGAGCAGTACTTC
TRBD2	TRBJ2-7	-	TRBV29-1	CSSYRTSGAYEQYF	TGCAGCAGTTATAGGACTAGCGGTGCCTACGAGCAGTACTTC
-	TRBJ1-5	few	TRBV27	CASSFEKERGYSNQPQHF	TGTGCCAGCAGTTTCGAAAAGGAAAGGGGTTATAGCAATCAGCCCCAGCATTTT
-	TRBJ2-1	-	TRBV11-1	CASSPRLEQFF	TGTGCCAGCAGCCCCCGGCTAGAGCAGTTCTTC
-	TRBJ1-2	-	TRBV6-5	CASSYAGGDEGYTF	TGTGCCAGCAGTTACGCGGGGGGAGACGAGGGCTACACCTTC
TRBD2	TRBJ2-7	many	TRBV10-3	CAISRTETSGDYEQYF	TGTGCCATCAGTCGTACGGAGACTAGCGGAGACTACGAGCAGTACTTC
-	TRBJ1-2	many	TRBV29-1	CSAPGNYGYTF	TGCAGCGCCCCAGGGAACTATGGCTACACCTTC
-	TRBJ1-1	-	TRBV29-1	CSASVGGRSYEAFF	TGCAGCGCATCAGTGGGGGGGAGGTCTTACGAAGCTTTCTTT
TRBD1	TRBJ2-1	-	TRBV29-1	CSTLQGAARGNEQFF	TGCAGCACCTTACAGGGGGCGGCTAGGGGCAATGAGCAGTTCTTC
-	TRBJ1-1	-	TRBV18	CASTNRAVNTEAFF	TGTGCCAGCACAAACAGGGCGGTGAACACTGAAGCTTTCTTT
-	TRBJ2-7	-	TRBV10-3	CAISGDLSPSEQYF	TGTGCCATCAGCGGGGACCTTAGCCCGAGCGAGCAGTACTTC
TRBD1	TRBJ2-5	-	TRBV2	CASSVATGLGETQYF	TGTGCCAGCAGTGTCGCGACAGGGTTGGGAGAGACCCAGTACTTC
-	TRBJ2-6	-	TRBV7-9	CASSEGVPGANVLTF	TGTGCCAGCAGCGAAGGGGTCCCTGGGGCCAACGTCCTGACTTTC
TRBD2	TRBJ2-7	many	TRBV4-2	CASSQETSGKYEQYF	TGTGCCAGCAGCCAAGAGACTAGCGGGAAATACGAGCAGTACTTC
-	TRBJ1-5	-	TRBV29-1	CSVEGTDHNEHF	TGCAGCGTTGAAGGGACAGATCACAATGAGCATTTT
-	TRBJ2-7	many	TRBV2	CASSYWDEQYF	TGTGCCAGCAGTTACTGGGACGAGCAGTACTTC
TRBD2	TRBJ2-1	-	TRBV7-9	CASSRGLAGVGYNEQFF	TGTGCCAGCAGCAGGGGACTAGCGGGGGTAGGGTACAATGAGCAGTTCTTC
TRBD2	TRBJ2-5	many	TRBV24-1	CATSDPGLDGTQYF	TGTGCCACCAGTGACCCCGGACTAGATGGGACCCAGTACTTC